The sequence of this T cell receptor (beta chain) was determined in a study of cytomegalovirus exposure and HLA in healthy donors. PCR involved 60 Vbeta and 13 Jbeta primers. The table came from immunoSEQ multiplex PCR; TCRdb's copy has only in-frame clones and leaves some out. The data hold 130,000 or so clones, with just under 75% observed a single time. Only a few counts were recorded for this clone. Its antigen is undetermined. The CDR3 covers 17 residues. V lost 4 bases, J lost 1 base, and 19 bases lay in between. Germline V gene data show CDR1 as MDHEN and CDR2 as SYDVKM. General study results and limits: Later, an analysis showed that TCR beta chains associated with HLA were more clonally expanded than others that were equally common.

Sample: PBMCs. The chain is built from TRBV28 and TRBJ1-1; no clear D. This TCR was sampled from a middle-aged man in good health and CMV-seropositive. CDR3 sequence (DNA): TGTGCCAGCAGTTCACTCTTAAGAGGTTCCAGGAACACTGAAGCTTTCTTT. Its protein is CASSSLLRGSRNTEAFF.